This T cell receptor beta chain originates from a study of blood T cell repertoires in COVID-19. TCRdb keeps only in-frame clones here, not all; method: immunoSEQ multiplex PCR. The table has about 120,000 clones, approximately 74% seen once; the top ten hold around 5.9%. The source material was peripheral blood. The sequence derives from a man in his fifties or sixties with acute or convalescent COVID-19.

The CDR3 coding sequence is TGTGCCAGCAGCCCTGGGACAGGGGATTCACCCCTCCACTTT. Translated, it gives CASSPGTGDSPLHF. J is TRBJ1-6 and V is TRBV9, with 10 bases aligning to TRBD1. This CDR3 contains 14 residues. Unmatched junction bases numbered 3, after V lost 4 bases and J lost 8 bases. CDR1 is SGDLS, CDR2 YYNGEE, per germline.